This TCR beta chain was captured in a study of shared clonotypes between healthy human individuals. The CDR3 extends over 13 amino acids. Germline lookup yields CDR1 SGHTA and CDR2 FQGNSA. Between the trimmed V and J ends, which lost 11 bases and 0 bases, there was a span of 11 bases. Deep was the level at which the assay was run. Assay used: immunoSEQ multiplex PCR; TCRdb lists only in-frame clones, some missing. The table includes under 2,500,000 clones, approximately 94% detected once. What was sequenced was naive CD4+ T cells sorted from blood. The subset was: CD45RA+ positively selected. This receptor was obtained from a man aged 18 to 29 in good health. The chain carries TRBV7-2 and TRBJ1-5, with unresolved D. The CDR3 coding sequence is TGTGCCTCGAGGGTTAATAGCAATCAGCCCCAGCATTTT. Translating gives CASRVNSNQPQHF.